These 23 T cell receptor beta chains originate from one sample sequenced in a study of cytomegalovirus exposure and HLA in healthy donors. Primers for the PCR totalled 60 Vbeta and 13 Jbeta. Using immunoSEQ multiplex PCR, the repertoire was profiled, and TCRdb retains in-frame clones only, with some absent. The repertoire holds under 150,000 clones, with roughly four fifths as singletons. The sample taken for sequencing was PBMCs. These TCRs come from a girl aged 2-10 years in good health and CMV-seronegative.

CDR3 sequence reads: CASSFNLAGQGASSGNTIYF. The CDR3, as DNA: TGCGCCAGCAGCTTTAATTTAGCTGGACAGGGGGCAAGCTCTGGAAACACCATATATTTT. This chain connects TRBV5-1 to TRBJ1-3; 11 nucleotides align to TRBD1. Germline loops: CDR1 SGHRS, CDR2 YFSETQ. There are 20 residues in the CDR3. The V gene end was trimmed by 2 bases and the J gene end by 0 bases; junction bases not matched to a gene: 13.

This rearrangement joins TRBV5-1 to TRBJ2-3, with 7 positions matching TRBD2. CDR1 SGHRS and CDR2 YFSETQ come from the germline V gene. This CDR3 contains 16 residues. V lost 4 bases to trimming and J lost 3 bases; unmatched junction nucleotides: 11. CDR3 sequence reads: CASSDLADWSTDTQYF. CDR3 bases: TGCGCCAGCAGCGACCTAGCGGATTGGAGTACAGATACGCAGTATTTT.

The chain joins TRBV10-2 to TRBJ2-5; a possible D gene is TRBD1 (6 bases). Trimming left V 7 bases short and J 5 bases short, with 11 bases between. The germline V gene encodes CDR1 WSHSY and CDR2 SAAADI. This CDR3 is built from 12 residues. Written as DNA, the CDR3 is TGCGCCAGCACTACAGGGTCGGAGACCCAGTACTTC. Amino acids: CASTTGSETQYF.

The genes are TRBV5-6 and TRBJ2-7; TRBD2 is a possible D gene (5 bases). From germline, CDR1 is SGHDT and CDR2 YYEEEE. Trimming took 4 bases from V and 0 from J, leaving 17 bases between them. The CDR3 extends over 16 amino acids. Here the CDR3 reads CASSPGGPQSSYEQYF. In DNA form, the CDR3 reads TGTGCCAGCAGCCCAGGAGGACCGCAGAGCTCCTACGAGCAGTACTTC.

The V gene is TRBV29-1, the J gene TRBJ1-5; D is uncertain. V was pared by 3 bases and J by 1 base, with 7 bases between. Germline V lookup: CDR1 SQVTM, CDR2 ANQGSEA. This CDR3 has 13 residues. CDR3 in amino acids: CSVEITSNQPQHF. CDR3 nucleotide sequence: TGCAGCGTTGAGATTACAAGCAATCAGCCCCAGCATTTT.

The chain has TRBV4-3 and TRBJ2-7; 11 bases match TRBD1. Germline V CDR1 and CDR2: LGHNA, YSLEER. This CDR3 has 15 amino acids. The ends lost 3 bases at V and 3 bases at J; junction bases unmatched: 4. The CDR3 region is CASSHTGTGGYEQYF. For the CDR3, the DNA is TGCGCCAGCAGCCATACCGGGACAGGGGGCTACGAGCAGTACTTC.

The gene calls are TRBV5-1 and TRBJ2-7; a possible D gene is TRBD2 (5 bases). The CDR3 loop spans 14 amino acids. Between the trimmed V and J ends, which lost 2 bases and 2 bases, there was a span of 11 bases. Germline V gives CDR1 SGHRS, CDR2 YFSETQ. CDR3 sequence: CASSLPGEPYEQYF. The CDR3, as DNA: TGCGCCAGCAGCTTACCCGGGGAACCCTACGAGCAGTACTTC.

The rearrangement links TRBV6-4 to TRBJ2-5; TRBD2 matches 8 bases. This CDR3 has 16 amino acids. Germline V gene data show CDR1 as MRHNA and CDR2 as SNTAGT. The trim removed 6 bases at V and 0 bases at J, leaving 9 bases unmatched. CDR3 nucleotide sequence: TGTGCCAGCAGGGCCCCGGGACTAGGAAACCAAGAGACCCAGTACTTC. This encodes CASRAPGLGNQETQYF.

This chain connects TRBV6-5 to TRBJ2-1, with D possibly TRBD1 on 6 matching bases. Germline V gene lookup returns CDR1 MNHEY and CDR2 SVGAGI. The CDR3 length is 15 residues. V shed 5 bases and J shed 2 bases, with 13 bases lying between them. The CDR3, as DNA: TGTGCCAGCAGTCCTGACAGGCGGGCCTACAATGAGCAGTTCTTC. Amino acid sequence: CASSPDRRAYNEQFF.

The chain's CDR3 is CASKGLAGKTPTDTQYF. Here the CDR3 DNA reads TGTGCCAGCAAGGGACTAGCGGGAAAAACCCCCACAGATACGCAGTATTTT. V and J are TRBV6-4 and TRBJ2-3; TRBD2 aligns across 13 bases. The germline V gene encodes CDR1 MRHNA and CDR2 SNTAGT. V lost 7 bases, J lost 2 bases, and 9 bases stayed unmatched. The CDR3 contains 17 residues.

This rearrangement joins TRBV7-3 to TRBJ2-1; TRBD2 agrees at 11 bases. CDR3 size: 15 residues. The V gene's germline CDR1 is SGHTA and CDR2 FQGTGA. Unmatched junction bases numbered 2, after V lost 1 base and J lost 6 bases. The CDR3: CASSLRLAGINEQFF. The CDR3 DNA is TGTGCCAGCAGCTTAAGACTAGCGGGGATCAATGAGCAGTTCTTC.

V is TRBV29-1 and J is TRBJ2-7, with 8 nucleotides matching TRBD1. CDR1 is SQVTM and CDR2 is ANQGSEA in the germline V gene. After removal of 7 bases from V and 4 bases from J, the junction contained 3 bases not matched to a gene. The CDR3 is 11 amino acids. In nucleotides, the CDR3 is TGCAGCGCAGGGGGCACGTACGAGCAGTACTTC. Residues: CSAGGTYEQYF.

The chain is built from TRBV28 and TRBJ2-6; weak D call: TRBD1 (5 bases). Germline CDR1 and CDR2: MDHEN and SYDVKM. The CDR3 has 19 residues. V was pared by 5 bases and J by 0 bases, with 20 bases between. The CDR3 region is CASSPVERLTASGANVLTF. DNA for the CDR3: TGTGCCAGCAGTCCGGTTGAGAGATTGACAGCCTCTGGGGCCAACGTCCTGACTTTC.

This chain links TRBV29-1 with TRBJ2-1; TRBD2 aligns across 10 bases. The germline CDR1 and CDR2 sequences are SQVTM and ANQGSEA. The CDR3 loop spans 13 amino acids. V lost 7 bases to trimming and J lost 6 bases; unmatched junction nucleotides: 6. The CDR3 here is CSGSGRAFNEQFF. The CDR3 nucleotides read TGCAGCGGAAGCGGGAGGGCGTTCAATGAGCAGTTCTTC.

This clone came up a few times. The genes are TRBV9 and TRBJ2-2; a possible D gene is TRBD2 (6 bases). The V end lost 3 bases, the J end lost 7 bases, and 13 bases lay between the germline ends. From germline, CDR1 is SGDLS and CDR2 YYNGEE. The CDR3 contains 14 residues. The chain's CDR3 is CASSARMGGGELFF. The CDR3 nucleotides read TGTGCCAGCAGCGCCCGGATGGGGGGCGGGGAGCTGTTTTTT. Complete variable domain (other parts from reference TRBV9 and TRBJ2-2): DSGVTQTPKHLITATGQRVTLRCSPRSGDLSVYWYQQSLDQGLQFLIQYYNGEERAKGNILERFSAQQFPDLHSELNLSSLELGDSALYFCASSARMGGGELFFGEGSRLTVL.

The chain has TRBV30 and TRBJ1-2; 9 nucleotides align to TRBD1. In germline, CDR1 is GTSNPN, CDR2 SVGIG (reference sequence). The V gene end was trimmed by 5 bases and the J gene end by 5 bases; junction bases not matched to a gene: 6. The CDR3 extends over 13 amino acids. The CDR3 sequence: CAWAGQGDYGYTF. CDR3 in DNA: TGTGCCTGGGCGGGACAGGGAGATTATGGCTACACCTTC. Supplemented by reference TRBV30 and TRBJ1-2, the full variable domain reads SQTIHQWPATLVQPVGSPLSLECTVEGTSNPNLYWYRQAAGRGLQLLFYSVGIGQISSEVPQNLSASRPQDRQFILSSKKLLLSDSGFYLCAWAGQGDYGYTFGSGTRLTVV.

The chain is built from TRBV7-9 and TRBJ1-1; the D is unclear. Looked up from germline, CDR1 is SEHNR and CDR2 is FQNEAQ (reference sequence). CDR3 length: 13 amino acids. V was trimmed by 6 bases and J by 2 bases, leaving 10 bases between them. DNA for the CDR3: TGTGCCAGCAGTTTAAGTGGCAACACTGAAGCTTTCTTT. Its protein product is CASSLSGNTEAFF. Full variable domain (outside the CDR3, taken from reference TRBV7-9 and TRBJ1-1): DTGVSQNPRHKITKRGQNVTFRCDPISEHNRLYWYRQTLGQGPEFLTYFQNEAQLEKSRLLSDRFSAERPKGSFSTLEIQRTEQGDSAMYLCASSLSGNTEAFFGQGTRLTVV.

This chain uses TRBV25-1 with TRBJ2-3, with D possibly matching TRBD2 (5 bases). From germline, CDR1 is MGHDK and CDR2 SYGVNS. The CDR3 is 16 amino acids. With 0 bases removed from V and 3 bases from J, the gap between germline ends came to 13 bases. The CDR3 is CASSEYEGGGTDTQYF. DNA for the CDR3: TGTGCCAGCAGTGAATACGAGGGCGGCGGGACAGATACGCAGTATTTT.

CDR3 sequence reads: CASSQERTGLAVQFF. DNA for the CDR3: TGCGCCAGCAGCCAAGAAAGGACGGGACTAGCGGTACAGTTCTTC. The chain uses TRBV4-1 and TRBJ2-1, with 11 bases matching TRBD2. Germline lookup yields CDR1 MGHRA and CDR2 YSYEKL. CDR3 length: 15 amino acids. The ends lost 0 bases at V and 13 bases at J; junction bases unmatched: 8.

CDR3 sequence (DNA): TGTGCCAGCAGTTACCATCGACGGGGGGAATCTGAAGCTTTCTTT. The encoded protein is CASSYHRRGESEAFF. This sequence joins TRBV25-1 and TRBJ1-1; maybe TRBD1 (5 bases). The CDR3 is 15 amino acids. V lost 5 bases and J lost 6, with 19 bases in between. Germline-derived CDR1 and CDR2 are MGHDK and SYGVNS.

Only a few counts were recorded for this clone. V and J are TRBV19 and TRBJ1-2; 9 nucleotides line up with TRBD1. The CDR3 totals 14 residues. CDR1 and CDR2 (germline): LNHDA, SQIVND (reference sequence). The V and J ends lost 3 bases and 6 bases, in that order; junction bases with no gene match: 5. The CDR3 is CASSIGQGSHGYTF. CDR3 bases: TGTGCCAGTAGTATCGGACAGGGGAGTCATGGCTACACCTTC.

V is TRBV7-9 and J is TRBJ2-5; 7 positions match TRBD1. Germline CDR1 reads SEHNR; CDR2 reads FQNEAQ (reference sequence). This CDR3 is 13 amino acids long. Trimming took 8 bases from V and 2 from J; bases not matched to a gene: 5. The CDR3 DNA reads TGTGCCAGCGGGATGACAGGGCAAGAGACCCAGTACTTC. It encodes CASGMTGQETQYF.

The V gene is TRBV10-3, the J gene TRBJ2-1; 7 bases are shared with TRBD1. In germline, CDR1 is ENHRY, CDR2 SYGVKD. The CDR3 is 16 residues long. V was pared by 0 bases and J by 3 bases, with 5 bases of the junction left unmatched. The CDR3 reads CAISESLTGFYNEQFF. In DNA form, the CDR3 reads TGTGCCATCAGTGAGTCGTTGACAGGGTTCTACAATGAGCAGTTCTTC.